Given below is one TCR beta chain in context. Its matching antigen is unknown. TCRdb's copy holds only in-frame clones and misses some; the assay was immunoSEQ multiplex PCR. The table has 150,000 to 200,000 clones, 85% to 95% seen once. The V gene lost 2 bases and the J gene lost 4 bases, with 20 bases spanning the gap. Germline V gene sequence: CDR1 SGHAT, CDR2 FQNNGV. The CDR3 is 17 amino acids. The entry originates in a study of T cell responses to AZD1222 COVID-19 vaccine. Study-wide findings and caveats: Within unmutated variant regions lay the reported targets of nearly half of spike-specific TCRs. Spike as a whole was targeted by vaccine-associated CD4 TCRs, dominant at 160-218 and 743-854.

Specimen: peripheral blood, collected on day 0 of AZD1222 vaccination. The receptor comes from an adult in good health. The chain uses TRBV11-2 and TRBJ1-1; possible D gene TRBD1, 6 bases. The CDR3 sequence is CASSLKQGYEGSTEAFF. CDR3 nucleotides: TGTGCCAGCAGCTTAAAACAGGGATATGAGGGGAGCACTGAAGCTTTCTTT.